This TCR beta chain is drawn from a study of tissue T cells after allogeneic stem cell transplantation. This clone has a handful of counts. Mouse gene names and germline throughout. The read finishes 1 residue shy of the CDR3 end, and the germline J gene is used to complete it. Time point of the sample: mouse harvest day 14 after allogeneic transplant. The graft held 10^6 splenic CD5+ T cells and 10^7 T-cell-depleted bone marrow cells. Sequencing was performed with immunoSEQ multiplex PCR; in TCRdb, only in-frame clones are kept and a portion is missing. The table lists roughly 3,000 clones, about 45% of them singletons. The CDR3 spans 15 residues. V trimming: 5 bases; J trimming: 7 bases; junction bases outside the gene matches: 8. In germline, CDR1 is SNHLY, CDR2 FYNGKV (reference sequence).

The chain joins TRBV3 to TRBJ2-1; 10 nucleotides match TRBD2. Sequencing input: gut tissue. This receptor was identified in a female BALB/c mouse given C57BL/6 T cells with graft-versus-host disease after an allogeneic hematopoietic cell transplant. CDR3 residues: CASSPSGGALAEQFF. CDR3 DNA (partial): TGTGCCAGCAGCCCCTCTGGGGGGGCGCTGGCTGAGCAGTTC.